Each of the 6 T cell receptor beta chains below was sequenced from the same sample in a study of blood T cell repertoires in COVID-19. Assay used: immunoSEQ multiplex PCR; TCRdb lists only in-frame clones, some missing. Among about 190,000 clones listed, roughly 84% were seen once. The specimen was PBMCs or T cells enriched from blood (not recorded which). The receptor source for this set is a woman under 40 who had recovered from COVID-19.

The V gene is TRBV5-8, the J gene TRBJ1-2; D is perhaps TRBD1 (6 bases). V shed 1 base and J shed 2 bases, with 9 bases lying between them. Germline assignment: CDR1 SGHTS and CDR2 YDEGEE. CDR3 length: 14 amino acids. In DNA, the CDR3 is TGTGCCAGCAGCTTGAAAGGGGGAAACTATGGCTACACCTTC. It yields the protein CASSLKGGNYGYTF. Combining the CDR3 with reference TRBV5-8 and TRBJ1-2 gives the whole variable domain EAGVTQSPTHLIKTRGQQATLRCSPISGHTSVYWYQQALGLGLQFLLWYDEGEERNRGNFPPRFSGRQFPNYSSELNVNALELEDSALYLCASSLKGGNYGYTFGSGTRLTVV.

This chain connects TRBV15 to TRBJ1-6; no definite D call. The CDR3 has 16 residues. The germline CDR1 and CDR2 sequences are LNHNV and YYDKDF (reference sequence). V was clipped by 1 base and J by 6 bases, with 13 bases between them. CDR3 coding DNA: TGTGCCACCAGCAGAGGGTCCCTCGAGCGTAATTCACCCCTCCACTTT. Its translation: CATSRGSLERNSPLHF.

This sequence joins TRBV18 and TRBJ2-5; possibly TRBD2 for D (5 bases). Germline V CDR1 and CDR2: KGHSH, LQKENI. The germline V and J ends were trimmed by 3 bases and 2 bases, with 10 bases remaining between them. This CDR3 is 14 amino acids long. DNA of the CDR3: TGTGCCAGCTCACCGGCGGACTGGCAAGAGACCCAGTACTTC. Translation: CASSPADWQETQYF. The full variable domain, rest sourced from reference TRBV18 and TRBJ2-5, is NAGVMQNPRHLVRRRGQEARLRCSPMKGHSHVYWYRQLPEEGLKFMVYLQKENIIDESGMPKERFSAEFPKEGPSILRIQQVVRGDSAAYFCASSPADWQETQYFGPGTRLLVL.

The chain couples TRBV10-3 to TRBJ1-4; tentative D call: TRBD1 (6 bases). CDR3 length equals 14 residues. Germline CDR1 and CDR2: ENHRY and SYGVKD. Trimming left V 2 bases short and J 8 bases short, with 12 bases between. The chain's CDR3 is CAISEDRPGEKLFF. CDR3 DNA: TGTGCCATCAGTGAGGACAGGCCGGGGGAAAAACTGTTTTTT.

CDR3 bases: TGTGCCAGCAGCTGGCGCCTTGGGACAGGCGGGGAGACCCAGTACTTC. This translates into CASSWRLGTGGETQYF. V and J are TRBV5-5 and TRBJ2-5; 8 nucleotides align to TRBD1. This CDR3 has 16 residues. From germline, CDR1 is SGHKS and CDR2 YYEKEE (reference sequence). V was clipped by 3 bases and J by 5 bases; unmatched bases: 12.

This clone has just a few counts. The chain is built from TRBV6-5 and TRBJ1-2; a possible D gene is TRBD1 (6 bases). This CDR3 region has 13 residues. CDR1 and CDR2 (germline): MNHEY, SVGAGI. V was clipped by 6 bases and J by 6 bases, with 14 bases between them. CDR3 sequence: CASSLIQGNGYTF. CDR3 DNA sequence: TGTGCCAGCAGCCTAATACAGGGAAATGGCTACACCTTC.